This TCR beta chain was found in a study of blood T cell repertoires in COVID-19. About the study: Whether acute or convalescent, the COVID-19 samples came from the United States, Italy and Spain. Sources were T cells, B-cell-depleted T cells, or PBMCs; the material itself was cDNA or gDNA.

V was clipped by 1 base and J by 2 bases; unmatched bases: 13. Per the germline V gene, CDR1 is LGHDT and CDR2 is YNNKEL (reference sequence). This CDR3 has 19 amino acids. In the source study's methods: Amplification of reference gene primers provided the estimated nucleated cell counts. Sequencing used immunoSEQ multiplex PCR; TCRdb keeps in-frame clones, though not all of them. The DNA gave D and trimming, while V, J and clone size come from that table. The sample consists of over 250,000 clones, over 75% of them appearing once. This sequence originates from a human donor in a cohort sampled during active COVID-19. V gene TRBV3-1 (or the pseudogene TRBV3-2) combines with J gene TRBJ2-7; 11 positions agree with TRBD2. Sequencing used peripheral blood. The CDR3: CASSQAGFGTSGSAYEQYF. CDR3 DNA: TGTGCCAGCAGCCAAGCGGGCTTCGGGACTAGCGGAAGTGCCTACGAGCAGTACTTC.